This TCR beta chain was documented in a study of blood T cell repertoires in COVID-19. Study details: Specimens from acute and convalescent COVID-19 originated in the United States, Italy and Spain. The cDNA or gDNA used as material had been derived from T cells, B-cell-depleted T cells, or PBMCs.

In the study's own analysis: Reference gene primers were amplified, and this amplification served to estimate nucleated cell counts. Using immunoSEQ multiplex PCR, the repertoire was profiled, and TCRdb retains in-frame clones only, with some absent. That table is the source of V, J and clone size, and D and trimming were worked out from the DNA. The data contain 250,000 or so clones, roughly 84% of them seen just once; the ten biggest clones take up approximately 1.4%. The origin of this receptor is a middle-aged woman who had recovered from COVID-19. Specimen: peripheral blood.

CDR3 region: CASSGDRSSYNSPLHF. CDR3 coding DNA: TGTGCCAGCAGTGGGGACAGGAGCTCCTATAATTCACCCCTCCACTTT. The rearrangement joins TRBV28 to TRBJ1-6; the match to TRBD1 covers 8 bases. The junction had 3 bases not matched to a gene; V was cut back by 5 bases and J by 0 bases. This CDR3 region has 16 residues. The germline V gene encodes CDR1 MDHEN and CDR2 SYDVKM.